This entry features one T cell receptor (beta chain) sequence. The entry originates in a study of blood T cell repertoires in COVID-19. Study information: Samples of COVID-19 (acute and convalescent) were obtained from the United States, Italy and Spain. PBMCs, B-cell-depleted T cells, or T cells provided the cDNA or gDNA that made up the material.

Original methodology: Amplification of reference gene primers provided the estimated nucleated cell counts. Sequenced by immunoSEQ multiplex PCR; TCRdb stores in-frame clones only, minus some. The V and J calls and clone size come from that table; D and trimming were worked out from the DNA. The sample records some 150,000 clones, about 87% being singletons. There are 17 residues in the CDR3. Germline-derived CDR1 and CDR2 are SGHAT and FQNNGV. V dropped 5 bases and J dropped 8; count of bases not matched to a gene: 15. Sequencing input: peripheral blood. This receptor was taken from a woman aged 50 to 60 with acute or convalescent COVID-19. This rearrangement joins TRBV11-2 to TRBJ1-1, with 12 nucleotides matching TRBD1. CDR3 bases: TGTGCCAGCAGCCCGTACGGGACAGGGGGCCCCAGGAAAGAAGCTTTCTTT. It yields the protein CASSPYGTGGPRKEAFF.